These 28 T cell receptor beta chains originate from one sample sequenced in a study of T cell responses to AZD1222 COVID-19 vaccine. Profiled with immunoSEQ multiplex PCR; TCRdb holds only in-frame clones, not every one. The data show 130,000 or so clones, roughly nine tenths seen once. The specimen was peripheral blood, collected on day 0 of AZD1222 vaccination. The receptors shown here come from an adult in good health.

The rearrangement links TRBV5-1 to TRBJ1-4; possibly TRBD1 for D (5 bases). The CDR3 consists of 14 residues. Germline V gives CDR1 SGHRS, CDR2 YFSETQ. V was pared by 7 bases and J by 0 bases, with 10 bases between. The CDR3 DNA reads as TGCGCCAGCCGACCGGGGCCAACTAATGAAAAACTGTTTTTT. It is translated as CASRPGPTNEKLFF. The variable domain in full, completed from reference TRBV5-1 and TRBJ1-4, reads KAGVTQTPRYLIKTRGQQVTLSCSPISGHRSVSWYQQTPGQGLQFLFEYFSETQRNKGNFPGRFSGRQFSNSRSEMNVSTLELGDSALYLCASRPGPTNEKLFFGSGTQLSVL.

The V gene is TRBV4-1, the J gene TRBJ1-2, with a possible D match to TRBD1 (5 bases). Germline loops: CDR1 MGHRA, CDR2 YSYEKL. V was clipped by 0 bases and J by 4 bases, with 12 bases between them. CDR3 length equals 15 residues. The CDR3 region is CASSQERQMGYGYTF. Written as DNA, the CDR3 is TGCGCCAGCAGCCAAGAACGACAGATGGGCTATGGCTACACCTTC.

The chain has TRBV5-4 and TRBJ2-1, with D hard to call. Trimming took off 4 bases at V and 1 base at J, with 15 bases between the two ends. CDR1 SGHNT and CDR2 YYREEE come from the germline V gene (reference sequence). This CDR3 region has 16 residues. The CDR3 DNA reads TGTGCCAGCAGCCGAACGGCGGCTACATCCTACAATGAGCAGTTCTTC. This gives the protein CASSRTAATSYNEQFF.

The rearrangement uses TRBV7-9 and TRBJ1-6, with 7 bases matching TRBD1. CDR1 SEHNR and CDR2 FQNEAQ come from the germline V gene (reference sequence). The CDR3 length is 15 residues. The J segment lost 9 bases and the V segment lost 1 base, leaving 6 bases of the junction unmatched. The CDR3 DNA sequence: TGTGCCAGCAGCTTAGAGGGGGCAGGAACTTCACCCCTCCACTTT. This encodes CASSLEGAGTSPLHF.

This chain uses TRBV11-2 with TRBJ2-2; 8 nucleotides agree with TRBD1. The CDR3 totals 15 residues. Trimming cost V 2 bases and J 5 bases; bases outside gene matches: 4. From germline, CDR1 is SGHAT and CDR2 FQNNGV. The CDR3 loop is CASSLRTGSTGELFF. In nucleotides, the CDR3 is TGTGCCAGCAGCTTACGGACAGGGTCGACCGGGGAGCTGTTTTTT.

The chain couples TRBV5-4 to TRBJ1-2; possibly TRBD1 for D (5 bases). CDR1 and CDR2 (germline): SGHNT, YYREEE (reference sequence). V gave up 0 bases and J gave up 8 bases, with 11 bases separating them. The CDR3 length is 13 residues. The CDR3 nucleotides read TGTGCCAGCAGCTTGGAAGGGGACCTGGGCTACACCTTC. This translates into CASSLEGDLGYTF.

The chain combines TRBV7-2 with TRBJ2-2, with D uncertain. The CDR3 runs 13 residues. V was cut by 7 bases and J by 3 bases, with 9 bases left in between. Germline CDR1 reads SGHTA; CDR2 reads FQGNSA. The CDR3: CASKVAHTGELFF. The CDR3 DNA reads as TGTGCCAGCAAAGTGGCGCACACCGGGGAGCTGTTTTTT.

The chain joins TRBV5-1 to TRBJ2-1, with 12 positions matching TRBD2. The CDR3 contains 15 residues. Trimming cost V 4 bases and J 5 bases; bases outside gene matches: 4. Per germline, CDR1 SGHRS and CDR2 YFSETQ. The CDR3 spells CASSPLAGGNNEQFF. The CDR3 region has the DNA TGCGCCAGCAGCCCTCTAGCGGGGGGGAACAATGAGCAGTTCTTC.

The V call is TRBV19, the J call TRBJ2-6, with 10 positions matching TRBD1. J gave up 4 bases and V 5 bases, and 8 bases lay outside the gene matches. The CDR3 has 17 amino acids. From germline, CDR1 is LNHDA and CDR2 SQIVND (reference sequence). The CDR3 DNA follows: TGTGCCAGTAGTTCCGGGACAGGGGCTTCGGGGGCCAACGTCCTGACTTTC. Its translation: CASSSGTGASGANVLTF. The whole variable domain, remainder taken from reference TRBV19 and TRBJ2-6, is DGGITQSPKYLFRKEGQNVTLSCEQNLNHDAMYWYRQDPGQGLRLIYYSQIVNDFQKGDIAEGYSVSREKKESFPLTVTSAQKNPTAFYLCASSSGTGASGANVLTFGAGSRLTVL.

This clone turned up a few times. The chain recombines TRBV5-6 with TRBJ1-3; D not certain. The CDR3 is made up of 14 amino acids. CDR1 SGHDT and CDR2 YYEEEE come from the germline V gene. Trimming pared 6 bases from V and 3 bases from J, leaving 13 bases between. The CDR3 loop reads CASTELYFGNTIYF. In DNA form, the CDR3 reads TGTGCCAGCACCGAGTTGTATTTTGGAAACACCATATATTTT.

This clone was seen just once. J is TRBJ2-3 and V is TRBV5-1; no clear D gene. Looked up from germline, CDR1 is SGHRS and CDR2 is YFSETQ. The CDR3 is made up of 12 amino acids. Trimming shortened V by 4 bases and J by 4 bases, and 7 bases separated the two germline ends. The CDR3 nucleotides read TGCGCCAGCAGCATTGTGTCAGATACGCAGTATTTT. It is translated as CASSIVSDTQYF.

J is TRBJ1-4 and V is TRBV20-1, with D possibly being TRBD1 (6 bases). The CDR3 runs 11 residues. Deletions cut 8 bases from V and 5 bases from J, with 9 bases between. Germline loops: CDR1 DFQATT, CDR2 SNEGSKA (reference sequence). The CDR3 DNA follows: TGCAGTTTGGACAGAAATGAAAAACTGTTTTTT. Its protein product is CSLDRNEKLFF.

The J gene is TRBJ1-4, the V gene TRBV18; D is unclear. The V gene lost 4 bases and the J gene lost 8 bases, with 11 bases spanning the gap. The CDR3 sequence is 13 residues long. The germline gives CDR1 KGHSH, CDR2 LQKENI. For the CDR3, the DNA is TGTGCCAGCTCACGGCTTCCCCAGGAAAAACTGTTTTTT. Amino acids: CASSRLPQEKLFF.

The J gene is TRBJ1-2, the V gene TRBV30, with 10 bases that match TRBD1. This CDR3 region has 13 residues. In germline, CDR1 is GTSNPN, CDR2 SVGIG (reference sequence). The trim removed 3 bases at V and 6 bases at J, leaving 4 bases unmatched. Here the CDR3 DNA reads TGTGCCTGGAGGGGACAGGGGTTGGATGGCTACACCTTC. Its protein is CAWRGQGLDGYTF.

The table lists this clone with a few counts. This chain connects TRBV2 to TRBJ1-3, with 7 positions matching TRBD1. V shed 7 bases and J 4 bases; nucleotides not matched to a gene: 1. The germline CDR1 and CDR2 sequences are SNHLY and FYNNEI. This CDR3 spans 12 amino acids. CDR3 protein: CASKDRGNTIYF. The CDR3 nucleotides are TGTGCCAGCAAGGACAGGGGAAACACCATATATTTT. Complete variable domain (other parts from reference TRBV2 and TRBJ1-3): EPEVTQTPSHQVTQMGQEVILRCVPISNHLYFYWYRQILGQKVEFLVSFYNNEISEKSEIFDDQFSVERPDGSNFTLKIRSTKLEDSAMYFCASKDRGNTIYFGEGSWLTVV.

This sequence joins TRBV19 and TRBJ1-2; D perhaps matches TRBD1 (5 bases). CDR1 and CDR2 (germline): LNHDA, SQIVND (reference sequence). This CDR3 contains 19 residues. The V end lost 3 bases, the J end lost 3 bases, and 26 bases lay between the germline ends. CDR3 DNA: TGTGCCAGTAGTATGTGGGGGTTGGGCGCTCCCCTTATGCACTATGGCTACACCTTC. This codes for CASSMWGLGAPLMHYGYTF.

This clone has only one observation. The rearrangement joins TRBV19 to TRBJ1-1, with D uncertain. CDR3 size: 11 residues. The germline gives CDR1 LNHDA, CDR2 SQIVND (reference sequence). The V end lost 2 bases, the J end lost 8 bases, and 6 bases lay between the germline ends. CDR3 in amino acids: CASSIWGEAFF. The CDR3 DNA sequence: TGTGCCAGTAGTATATGGGGAGAAGCTTTCTTT.

CDR3 sequence: CASSLAGTPYGYTF. The CDR3, as DNA: TGTGCCAGCAGCTTAGCAGGGACCCCCTATGGCTACACCTTC. The chain employs TRBV7-9 and TRBJ1-2; a weak D match, TRBD1 (5 bases). CDR1 SEHNR and CDR2 FQNEAQ come from the germline V gene (reference sequence). Trimming left V 0 bases short and J 4 bases short, with 9 bases between. This CDR3 has 14 residues.

This clone appeared once. The chain couples TRBV29-1 to TRBJ2-1, with TRBD2 identical over 7 bases. CDR1 and CDR2 (germline): SQVTM, ANQGSEA. J lost 4 bases, V lost 4 bases, and 7 bases had no gene match. This CDR3 has 14 residues. The CDR3 DNA sequence: TGCAGCGTTGTAGGGCTAGCGGTATACAATGAGCAGTTCTTC. Protein: CSVVGLAVYNEQFF.

V is TRBV5-8 and J is TRBJ2-6, with TRBD1 identical over 7 bases. Trimming at V came to 4 bases and at J to 2 bases, leaving 3 bases not matched to a gene. This CDR3 region has 15 residues. CDR1 and CDR2 (germline): SGHTS, YDEGEE. DNA of the CDR3: TGTGCCAGCAGCCGGCAGGGGGCTGGGGCCAACGTCCTGACTTTC. The encoded protein is CASSRQGAGANVLTF. The full variable domain, rest sourced from reference TRBV5-8 and TRBJ2-6, is EAGVTQSPTHLIKTRGQQATLRCSPISGHTSVYWYQQALGLGLQFLLWYDEGEERNRGNFPPRFSGRQFPNYSSELNVNALELEDSALYLCASSRQGAGANVLTFGAGSRLTVL.

The chain employs TRBV13 and TRBJ1-1; D ambiguous. V dropped 5 bases and J dropped 4 bases, with 14 bases sitting between them. The CDR3 loop spans 14 amino acids. The germline V gene encodes CDR1 PRHDT and CDR2 FYEKMQ (reference sequence). The CDR3 reads CASSAKPRVTEAFF. CDR3 coding DNA: TGTGCCAGCAGCGCCAAGCCGCGGGTCACTGAAGCTTTCTTT.

The CDR3 protein is CASSQLAGVGMNTEAFF. CDR3 nucleotides: TGTGCCAGCAGCCAACTAGCGGGGGTAGGGATGAACACTGAAGCTTTCTTT. The rearrangement uses TRBV28 and TRBJ1-1, with D perhaps TRBD1 (5 bases). Germline lookup yields CDR1 MDHEN and CDR2 SYDVKM. V was trimmed by 6 bases and J by 0 bases, leaving 20 bases between them. The CDR3 runs 17 residues.

The chain couples TRBV29-1 to TRBJ1-1; 7 bases line up with TRBD1. The CDR3 runs 15 residues. The V gene's germline CDR1 is SQVTM and CDR2 ANQGSEA. V lost 8 bases and J lost 4; bases outside the gene matches: 16. Written as DNA, the CDR3 is TGCAGCATCGCAGGGGGATTGGATGGGTCCACTGAAGCTTTCTTT. Translated: CSIAGGLDGSTEAFF.

This clone showed up just a few times. The chain is built from TRBV7-2 and TRBJ1-6; D gene unclear. The germline V gene has CDR1 SGHTA and CDR2 FQGNSA. This CDR3 comprises 15 residues. V was shortened by 5 bases and J by 7 bases, with 15 bases between the two germline ends. CDR3 amino acids: CASSPQLSQNSPLHF. The CDR3, as DNA: TGTGCCAGCAGCCCACAGTTATCGCAAAATTCACCCCTCCACTTT.

J is TRBJ1-5 and V is TRBV12-5; D is undetermined. Per germline, CDR1 LGHNT and CDR2 FRNRAP. Between the trimmed V and J ends, which lost 0 bases and 9 bases, there was a span of 6 bases. The length of the CDR3 is 12 residues. CDR3 nucleotides: TGTGCTAGTGGTTTGGTAACCGGGCCCCAGCATTTT. Encoded protein: CASGLVTGPQHF.

The CDR3 spells CASSWGRGEAFF. As DNA, the CDR3 is TGTGCCAGCAGCTGGGGCCGGGGCGAAGCTTTCTTT. This rearrangement joins TRBV7-9 to TRBJ1-1, with a possible D match to TRBD1 (5 bases). CDR1 and CDR2 from the germline V gene are SEHNR and FQNEAQ (reference sequence). V was trimmed by 4 bases and J by 8 bases, leaving 11 bases between them. This CDR3 spans 12 amino acids.

This clone occurred once. The genes are TRBV11-3 and TRBJ1-2, with TRBD1 matching 9 bases. Germline CDR1 SGHNT, CDR2 YENEEA. J lost 5 bases, V lost 7 bases, and 8 bases had no gene match. This CDR3 contains 14 residues. CDR3 sequence reads: CASKPQGAAYGYTF. DNA for the CDR3: TGTGCCAGCAAGCCACAGGGGGCAGCGTATGGCTACACCTTC.

The V and J genes are TRBV19 and TRBJ1-3, with D uncertain. Trimming stripped 5 bases from V and 1 base from J, with 12 bases between. CDR3 length: 15 amino acids. Germline CDR1 is LNHDA and CDR2 is SQIVND (reference sequence). The CDR3 loop is CASSPWSTSGNTIYF. The CDR3 DNA sequence: TGTGCCAGTAGTCCATGGAGTACTTCTGGAAACACCATATATTTT.